This passage covers 2 T cell receptor beta chains from one sample sequenced in a study of T cell responses to AZD1222 COVID-19 vaccine. Here immunoSEQ multiplex PCR was the method, and the copy in TCRdb shows in-frame clones only, minus some. The data show about 130,000 clones, over 85% seen once. The material was peripheral blood, obtained 28 days after the second AZD1222 dose. The receptors were gathered from an adult who received the AZD1222 COVID-19 vaccine.

The chain is built from TRBV24-1 and TRBJ2-3; 13 bases are shared with TRBD2. Germline trimming cut 4 bases from V and 6 bases from J; bases unmatched to any gene: 9. The germline V gene encodes CDR1 KGHDR and CDR2 SFDVKD. This CDR3 has 17 residues. CDR3 DNA: TGTGCCACCAGTGACCCCCCCGGGACTAGCGGGGAGGATACGCAGTATTTT. Its protein is CATSDPPGTSGEDTQYF.

The J gene is TRBJ1-1, the V gene TRBV24-1; tentatively, D is TRBD1 (5 bases). Germline CDR1 and CDR2: KGHDR and SFDVKD. The CDR3 is 13 amino acids. V shed 3 bases and J shed 5 bases, with 9 bases lying between them. DNA of the CDR3: TGTGCCACCAGTGATGCAGGGTGGACTGAAGCTTTCTTT. It encodes CATSDAGWTEAFF.